Listed below are T cell receptor beta chains from one sample, sequenced in a study of graft-versus-host responses after intestinal transplantation. Produced via immunoSEQ multiplex PCR; TCRdb's table is partial and in-frame only. This table holds about 80,000 clones, about nine tenths found once. The sample consisted of PBMCs, taken 98 days after intestinal transplantation. The receptors stem from a human patient who received an intestinal transplant, so some T cells may come from the graft donor. Both conserved end residues are part of each CDR3. The D gene is left open where the match is weak. Some rows mark clone size as missing; the rest say once, few, many or name a class of expanded clone.

.,TRBV6-1,TRBJ1-5,.,TGTGCCAGCAGTGAACGGCAGGCGACTTATAGCAATCAGCCCCAGCATTTT,CASSERQATYSNQPQHF
TRBD1,TRBV5-6,TRBJ2-1,.,TGTGCCAGCATCCTCTTAGGGGGACAGGGGGAGAGGGAGGGACAGTTCTTC,CASILLGGQGEREGQFF
.,TRBV11-2,TRBJ2-4,.,TGTGCCAGCGGCCACGGACCTAAAAACATTCAGTACTTC,CASGHGPKNIQYF
.,TRBV19,TRBJ1-5,.,TGTGCCAGTAGTCCCGACCCGGGGGGCAGGGGACAACAGCCCCAGCATTTT,CASSPDPGGRGQQPQHF
.,TRBV11-3,TRBJ2-7,.,TGTGCCAGCAGCCTATACAGGGACTCCTACGAGCAGTACTTC,CASSLYRDSYEQYF
.,TRBV10-2,TRBJ2-1,.,TGCGCCAGCAGTGTTTCAGGGCTCGGTGAGCAGTTCTTC,CASSVSGLGEQFF
.,TRBV7-6,TRBJ2-1,.,TGTGCCAGCAGCCATCCCTCGGTGGGGCTAGCCATGCGTGAGCAGTTCTTC,CASSHPSVGLAMREQFF
.,TRBV29-1,TRBJ2-1,.,TGCAGCGTAACTCTTGGAGGAAACTCCTACAATGAGCAGTTCTTC,CSVTLGGNSYNEQFF
.,TRBV4-1,TRBJ1-6,few,TGCGCCAGCAGCCAAGAAGTGAGGCAGGGTTCACCCCTCCACTTT,CASSQEVRQGSPLHF
TRBD2,TRBV6-1,TRBJ2-3,once,TGTGCCAGCAGCGACGGGACTAGCGAAACAGATACGCAGTATTTT,CASSDGTSETDTQYF
.,TRBV6-5,TRBJ1-1,.,TGTGCCAGCAGTTACTCGGCAGGGGCTGAAGCTTTCTTT,CASSYSAGAEAFF
TRBD2,TRBV7-9,TRBJ2-2,.,TGTGCCAGCAGCTTTTCTAGCGGGCTCCTCGGCACCGGGGAGCTGTTTTTT,CASSFSSGLLGTGELFF
.,TRBV28,TRBJ1-2,.,TGTGCCACCCTCCTGGGGGCCTATGGCTACACCTTC,CATLLGAYGYTF
.,TRBV7-2,TRBJ2-3,.,TGTGCCAGCAGCCCGCGACAGCCAAGCACAGATACGCAGTATTTT,CASSPRQPSTDTQYF
TRBD2,TRBV2,TRBJ2-3,.,TGTGCCAGCAGGCTGAGGGTAGCGGGTGGGGACGATACGCAGTATTTT,CASRLRVAGGDDTQYF
.,TRBV5-1,TRBJ2-5,.,TGCGCCAGCAGCGTCCGGACAGACGCCCAAGAGACCCAGTACTTC,CASSVRTDAQETQYF
.,TRBV7-9,TRBJ2-7,.,TGTGCCAGCAGTACAGGGATCTCCTACGAGCAGTACTTC,CASSTGISYEQYF
TRBD2,TRBV6-6,TRBJ2-7,.,TGTGCCAGCAGCCCCGGGACTAGCGGCGCCCTCTACGAGCAGTACTTC,CASSPGTSGALYEQYF
.,TRBV30,TRBJ2-3,.,TGTGCCTGGAATCTAGGGATTAGCACAGATACGCAGTATTTT,CAWNLGISTDTQYF
TRBD2,TRBV4-2,TRBJ2-4,.,TGTGCCAGCAGCCAAGAGGAGCGGGGGGGAAGAAACATTCAGTACTTC,CASSQEERGGRNIQYF
TRBD1,TRBV7-9,TRBJ1-2,.,TGTGCCAGCACCCGGACAGGGGGCGATGGCTACACCTTC,CASTRTGGDGYTF
.,TRBV2,TRBJ1-5,.,TGTGCCAGCAGTATGACAGCCCCCAATCAGCCCCAGCATTTT,CASSMTAPNQPQHF
TRBD1,TRBV5-4,TRBJ2-5,once,TGTGCCAGCAGCGCAACACAGGGGGCTCAAGAGACCCAGTACTTC,CASSATQGAQETQYF
.,TRBV6-1,TRBJ2-2,.,TGTGCCAGCAGCCAAGATCCGAACACCGGGGAGCTGTTTTTT,CASSQDPNTGELFF